The following is a T cell receptor (beta chain) sequence with its context. This sample is part of a study of blood T cell repertoires in COVID-19. Study in general: From the United States, Italy and Spain came samples of acute and convalescent COVID-19. PBMCs, B-cell-depleted T cells, or T cells provided the cDNA or gDNA that made up the material.

Original processing methods: Estimates of nucleated cell counts were drawn from the amplification of reference gene primers. TCRdb's copy holds only in-frame clones and misses some; the assay was immunoSEQ multiplex PCR. V, J and clone size are taken as reported in that table, and D and trimming were inferred from the DNA itself. Of 150,000 to 200,000 clones in the sample, 87% were seen once. The CDR3 spans 14 residues. The rearrangement links TRBV7-5 to TRBJ1-1; TRBD1, the table's D call, was not compared with the DNA. TRBV7-5 is a listed pseudogene. What was sequenced was peripheral blood. This clonotype originated in a middle-aged man with active or convalescent COVID-19. The CDR3 nucleotides read TGTGCCAGAAGCTTAAGCCAGGGGGACACTGAAGCTTTCTTT. It is translated as CARSLSQGDTEAFF.